This T cell receptor (beta chain) was sequenced during a study of blood T cell repertoires in COVID-19 (dated by TCRdb to about 2020). With respect to the entire study: Samples from collaborators originated in the United States, Italy and Spain and spanned both the acute and convalescent phases of COVID-19. The prospective study material was composed of cDNA or gDNA derived from T cells, B-cell-depleted T cells, or PBMCs. The dataset comprised deeply sampled blood TCRbeta repertoires from subjects exposed to, actively infected with, or recovered from COVID-19. A freely available public database, intended as a resource for researchers studying the immune response to SARS-CoV-2, is where the repertoires were released. Samples were obtained from the ongoing ImmuneRACE study (first 160 participants) and from about 1,300 subjects provided by 6 global collaborators. Nearly every sample came with metadata listing a de-identified subject ID, COVID-19 status, age in years and sex. Where available, HLA class I and class II types were obtained from metadata supplied by the sample provider rather than from assay-based typing.

Germline trimming: 3 bases from V, 4 bases from J; junction bases outside gene matches: 10. The CDR3 starts with the cysteine, ends with the phenylalanine, and has 16 residues. Only the CDR3 DNA stays, 48 bases, in frame from base 1. In the germline V gene (reference sequence), CDR1 corresponds to GTSNPN and CDR2 to SVGIG. The immunoSEQ Assay, a bias-controlled multiplex PCR, was used to amplify TCRbeta CDR3 regions from genomic DNA. Processing in the source paper ran as follows. The number of nucleated cells in each sample was estimated by amplification of reference gene primers within the assay. To quantify the absolute abundance of each unique TCRbeta CDR3 rearrangement, sequence reads were collapsed and filtered. For each sample, productive Simpson clonality was calculated as the square root of Simpson's diversity index across productive rearrangements. TCRdb's version of the immuneACCESS table is confined to in-frame rearrangements and falls short of the full clone set. An unresolved V gene accounts for under half of the shortfall where checked; the remainder is of unknown origin. V and J calls plus clone size are reproduced from that table; the DNA served to infer D and trimming. This sample is represented by 350,000 to 450,000 clones; 80% to 90% of them were singletons. Of the sample, approximately 1.2% is held by the ten largest clones.

What the authors observed across the whole study: The amount of clinical and demographic metadata varied by source and participant and was provided uncurated.

In the prospective study, participants were roughly 18 to 95 years old, resided in 20 to 30 geographic areas of the United States, and were enrolled through a virtual design. Cohort assignment in the prospective study relied on participant-reported clinical history from a screening survey and a study questionnaire. Recovered participants in ImmuneRACE Cohort 3 were defined as having two consecutive negative NP/OP PCR tests, clearance from a healthcare professional, or resolution of symptoms. Each participant in the prospective study had whole blood, serum and a nasopharyngeal or oropharyngeal swab collected by mobile phlebotomists. Participants in the prospective study had the option to provide additional blood draws and questionnaires over a 2-month period. Before DNA extraction, blood samples from the prospective study were shipped at room temperature or frozen. About this clone itself: The target of this receptor is not known. No clone much larger than this one lies a single base away; base qualities are absent.

Input material: PBMCs or T cells enriched from blood (not recorded which). The TCR sequence derives from a man aged 25-45 years who had recovered from COVID-19. The rearranged segments are TRBV30 and TRBJ2-7; 12 of the junction bases match TRBD1. CDR3 protein: CAWRYGRGQGAYEQYF. The nucleotides read TGTGCCTGGAGATACGGGAGGGGACAGGGGGCGTACGAGCAGTACTTC.